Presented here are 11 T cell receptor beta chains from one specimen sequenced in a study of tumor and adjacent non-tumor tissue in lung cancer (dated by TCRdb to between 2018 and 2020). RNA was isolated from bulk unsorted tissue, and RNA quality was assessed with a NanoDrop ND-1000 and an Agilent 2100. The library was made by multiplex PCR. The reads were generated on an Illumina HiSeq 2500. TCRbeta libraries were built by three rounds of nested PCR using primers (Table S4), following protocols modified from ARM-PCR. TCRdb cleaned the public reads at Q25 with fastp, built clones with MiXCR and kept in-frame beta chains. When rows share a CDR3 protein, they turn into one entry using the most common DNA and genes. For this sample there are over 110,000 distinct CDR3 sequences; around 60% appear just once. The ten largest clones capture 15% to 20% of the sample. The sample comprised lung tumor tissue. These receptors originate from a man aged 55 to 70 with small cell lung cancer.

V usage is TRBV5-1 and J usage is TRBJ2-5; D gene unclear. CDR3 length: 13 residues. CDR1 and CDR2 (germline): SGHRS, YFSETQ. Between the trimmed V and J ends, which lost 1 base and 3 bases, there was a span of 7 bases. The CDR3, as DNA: TGCGCCAGCAGCTTGCCATGGGAAGAGACCCAGTACTTC. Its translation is CASSLPWEETQYF.

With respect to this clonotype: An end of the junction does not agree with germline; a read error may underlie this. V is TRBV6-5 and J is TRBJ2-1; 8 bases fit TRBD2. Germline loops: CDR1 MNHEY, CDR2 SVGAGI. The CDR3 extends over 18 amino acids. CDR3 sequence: CPSSELASGTRRHTEQFF. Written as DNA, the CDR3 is TGTCCCAGCAGTGAACTAGCTTCCGGGACTAGAAGGCACACTGAGCAGTTCTTC.

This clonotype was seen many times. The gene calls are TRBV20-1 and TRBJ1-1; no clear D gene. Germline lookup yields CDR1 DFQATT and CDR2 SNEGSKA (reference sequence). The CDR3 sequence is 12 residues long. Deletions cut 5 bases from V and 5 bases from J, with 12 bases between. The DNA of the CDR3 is TGCAGTGCTGCCGAAGATGTGACTGAAGCTTTCTTT. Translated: CSAAEDVTEAFF.

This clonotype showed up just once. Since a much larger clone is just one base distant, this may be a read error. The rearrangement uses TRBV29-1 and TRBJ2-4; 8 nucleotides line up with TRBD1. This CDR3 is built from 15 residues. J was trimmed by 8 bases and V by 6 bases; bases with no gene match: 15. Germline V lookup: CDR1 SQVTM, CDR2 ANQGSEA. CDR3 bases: TGCAGCGTCCCACGTTCCCAGGGGGCCGGGGACATTCAGTACTTC. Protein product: CSVPRSQGAGDIQYF.

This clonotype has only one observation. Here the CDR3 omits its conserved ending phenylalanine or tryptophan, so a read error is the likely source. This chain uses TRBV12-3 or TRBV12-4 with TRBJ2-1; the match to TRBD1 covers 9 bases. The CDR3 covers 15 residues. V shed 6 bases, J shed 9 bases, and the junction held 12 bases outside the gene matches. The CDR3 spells CASSFGTGYSSEQFL. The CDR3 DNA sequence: TGTGCCAGCAGCTTCGGGACAGGGTATAGTAGTGAGCAGTTCCTC.

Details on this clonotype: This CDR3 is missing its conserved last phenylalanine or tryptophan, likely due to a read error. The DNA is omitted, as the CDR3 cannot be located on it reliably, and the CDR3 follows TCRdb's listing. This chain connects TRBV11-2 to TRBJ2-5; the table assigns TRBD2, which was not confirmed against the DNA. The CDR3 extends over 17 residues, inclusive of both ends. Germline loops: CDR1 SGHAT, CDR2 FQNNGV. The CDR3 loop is CASSSGLGGVQGETRYI.

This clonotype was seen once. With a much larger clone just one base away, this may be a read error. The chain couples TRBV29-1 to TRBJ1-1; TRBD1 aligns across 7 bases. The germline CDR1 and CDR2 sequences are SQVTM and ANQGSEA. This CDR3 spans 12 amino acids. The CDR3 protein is CSVVEGAAEASF. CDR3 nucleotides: TGCAGCGTTGTCGAGGGGGCGGCTGAAGCTTCCTTT. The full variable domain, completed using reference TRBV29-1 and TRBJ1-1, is SAVISQKPSRDICQRGTSLTIQCQVDSQVTMMFWYRQQPGQSLTLIATANQGSEATYESGFVIDKFPISRPNLTFSTLTVSNMSPEDSSIYLCSVVEGAAEASFGQGTRLTVV.

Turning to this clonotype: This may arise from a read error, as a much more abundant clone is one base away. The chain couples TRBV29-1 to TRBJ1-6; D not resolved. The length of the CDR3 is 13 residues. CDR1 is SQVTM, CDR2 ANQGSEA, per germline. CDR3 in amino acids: CSVGVAENSPFHF. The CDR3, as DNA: TGCAGCGTTGGCGTGGCAGAGAATTCACCCTTCCACTTT.

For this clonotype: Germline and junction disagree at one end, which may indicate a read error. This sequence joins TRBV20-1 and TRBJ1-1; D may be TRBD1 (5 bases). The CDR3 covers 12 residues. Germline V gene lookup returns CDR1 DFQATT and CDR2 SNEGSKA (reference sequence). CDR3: CSATGGNTEASF. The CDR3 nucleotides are TGTAGTGCTACGGGGGGGAACACTGAAGCTTCCTTT.

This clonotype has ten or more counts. CDR3 nucleotide sequence: TGCAGCGTTGAACGTGGGGTGGGGGCCTACAATGAGCAGTTCTTC. This sequence encodes CSVERGVGAYNEQFF. The chain joins TRBV29-1 to TRBJ2-1, with D possibly being TRBD1 or TRBD2 (5 bases each). V lost 2 bases and J 2 bases, leaving 13 bases between the germline ends. CDR3 length: 15 amino acids. Germline CDR1 is SQVTM and CDR2 is ANQGSEA.

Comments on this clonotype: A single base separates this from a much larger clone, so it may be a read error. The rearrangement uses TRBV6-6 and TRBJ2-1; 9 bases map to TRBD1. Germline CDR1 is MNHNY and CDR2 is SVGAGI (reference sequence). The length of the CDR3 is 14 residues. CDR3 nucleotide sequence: TGTGCCAGCCTCAGCCGGGACAGGGTTGTTGAGGAGTTCTTC. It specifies CASLSRDRVVEEFF.